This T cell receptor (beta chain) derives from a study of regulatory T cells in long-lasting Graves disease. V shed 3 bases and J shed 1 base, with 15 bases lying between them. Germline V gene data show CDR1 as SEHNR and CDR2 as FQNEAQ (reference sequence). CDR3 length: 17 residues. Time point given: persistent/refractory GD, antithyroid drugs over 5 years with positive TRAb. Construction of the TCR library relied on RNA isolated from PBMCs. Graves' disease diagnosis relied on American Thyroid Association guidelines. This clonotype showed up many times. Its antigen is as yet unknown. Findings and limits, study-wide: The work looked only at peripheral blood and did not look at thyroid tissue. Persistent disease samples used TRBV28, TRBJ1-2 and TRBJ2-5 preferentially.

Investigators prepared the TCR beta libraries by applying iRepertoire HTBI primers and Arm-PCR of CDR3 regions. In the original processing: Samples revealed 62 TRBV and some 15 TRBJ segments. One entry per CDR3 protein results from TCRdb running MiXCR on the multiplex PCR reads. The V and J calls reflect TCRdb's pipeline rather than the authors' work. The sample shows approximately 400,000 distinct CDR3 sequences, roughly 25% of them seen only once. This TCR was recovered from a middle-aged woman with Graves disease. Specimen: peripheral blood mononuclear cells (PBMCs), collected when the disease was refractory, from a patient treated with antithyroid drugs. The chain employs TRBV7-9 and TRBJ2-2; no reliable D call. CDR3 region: CASSFGSIQLNTGELFF. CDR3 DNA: TGTGCCAGCAGCTTCGGGTCGATCCAATTGAACACCGGGGAGCTGTTTTTT. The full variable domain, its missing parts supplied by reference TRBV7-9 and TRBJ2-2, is DTGVSQNPRHKITKRGQNVTFRCDPISEHNRLYWYRQTLGQGPEFLTYFQNEAQLEKSRLLSDRFSAERPKGSFSTLEIQRTEQGDSAMYLCASSFGSIQLNTGELFFGEGSRLTVL.